Listed below are T cell receptor beta chains from one sample, sequenced in a study of blood T cell repertoires in COVID-19. Data came from immunoSEQ multiplex PCR; TCRdb stores just in-frame clones and leaves some out. The sample records about 120,000 clones, roughly 79% being singletons. Sequencing input: peripheral blood. The source is a human donor in a cohort sampled during active COVID-19. CDR3s leave out the opening cysteine and the closing phenylalanine or tryptophan. Clone size is given for some rows only: seen once, a few or many times, or a class if the clone is expanded.

V gene	J gene	clone size	CDR3 protein
TRBV6-2/TRBV6-3	TRBJ1-1	.	ASTPGVFTEAF
TRBV30	TRBJ1-2	.	AWSAETFWAIGYT
TRBV27	TRBJ1-1	.	ASSRDSRATEAF
TRBV27	TRBJ2-7	few	ARSCRTGNGYEQY
TRBV4-3	TRBJ2-7	once	ASSQDRAYEQY
TRBV9	TRBJ2-1	.	ASSARGTSRYNEQF
TRBV18	TRBJ1-3	once	ASSSTGGSGNTIY
TRBV9	TRBJ1-1	.	ASSAPTGGITEAF
TRBV6-5	TRBJ1-2	once	ASSRGYGYT
TRBV6-6	TRBJ2-7	.	ASTHSGLARAYEQY
TRBV29-1	TRBJ1-1	.	SVSRVLGTEAF
TRBV27	TRBJ1-2	.	ARPNSGEQYNDRVSNYGYT
TRBV18	TRBJ1-1	.	ASSPTAGNTEAF
TRBV24-1	TRBJ2-1	.	ATSDSAGISYNEQF